These 14 T cell receptor beta chains were sequenced from one sample in a study of radiotherapy plus CTLA-4 blockade in lung cancer. Only in-frame clones appear in the TCRdb table, and some are missing; sequencing was by immunoSEQ multiplex PCR. This table holds around 100,000 clones, roughly 80% found once. The source material was peripheral blood, sampled from a patient treated with radiotherapy plus ipilimumab. Receptors were obtained from a human donor with non-small cell lung cancer that progressed on radiotherapy plus ipilimumab. Some clones in this sample may be carry-over from other donors' samples.

DNA of the CDR3: TGTGCCATCAGTCAGGGGGGGCTGGATACGCAGTATTTT. Its translation is CAISQGGLDTQYF. The V call is TRBV10-3, the J call TRBJ2-3; D might be TRBD1 or TRBD2, each matching 7 bases. The length of the CDR3 is 13 residues. Germline V gene data show CDR1 as ENHRY and CDR2 as SYGVKD. V was pared by 5 bases and J by 6 bases, with 12 bases between.

V is TRBV2 and J is TRBJ2-5; D is unresolved. The CDR3 runs 14 residues. Germline V gives CDR1 SNHLY, CDR2 FYNNEI. The V end was cut by 3 bases, the J end by 3 bases, with 11 bases between. The CDR3 DNA sequence: TGTGCCAGCAGTGATCAATGGGCCGAAGAGACCCAGTACTTC. Translation: CASSDQWAEETQYF.

This chain connects TRBV19 to TRBJ1-1; D uncertain. The CDR3 spans 13 residues. Trimming left V 9 bases short and J 1 base short, with 12 bases between. CDR1 is LNHDA, CDR2 SQIVND, per germline (reference sequence). The CDR3 region has the DNA TGTGCCAGCGACGGACGGACGAACACTGAAGCTTTCTTT. Amino acids: CASDGRTNTEAFF.

For this clone: The identical CDR3 is also encoded by other nucleotide sequences in the sample. J is TRBJ1-2 and V is TRBV2; 7 bases fit TRBD1. The trim removed 2 bases at V and 8 bases at J, leaving 8 bases unmatched. CDR1 SNHLY and CDR2 FYNNEI come from the germline V gene. This CDR3 is built from 14 residues. CDR3 nucleotides: TGTGCCAGCAGTGAACGGCAGGGGGTAGGAGGCTACACCTTC. Translation: CASSERQGVGGYTF.

The rearrangement links TRBV7-9 to TRBJ1-2; the D is unclear. The V gene lost 4 bases and the J gene lost 8 bases, with 11 bases spanning the gap. CDR1 SEHNR and CDR2 FQNEAQ come from the germline V gene (reference sequence). The CDR3 extends over 12 amino acids. Here the CDR3 DNA reads TGTGCCAGCAGCTCCGAAGGGCTCGGCTACACCTTC. Amino acid sequence: CASSSEGLGYTF.

The V gene is TRBV9, the J gene TRBJ1-5, with D possibly being TRBD1 (6 bases). Trimming took 0 bases from V and 6 from J, leaving 13 bases between them. This CDR3 has 15 amino acids. Germline V gene sequence: CDR1 SGDLS, CDR2 YYNGEE. As DNA, the CDR3 is TGTGCCAGCAGCGTAGGGGGGGGCGCGATTCAGCCCCAGCATTTT. Protein sequence: CASSVGGGAIQPQHF.

This sequence joins TRBV11-2 and TRBJ2-3; no definite D call. Germline V gene sequence: CDR1 SGHAT, CDR2 FQNNGV. This CDR3 region has 16 residues. The V end was cut by 0 bases, the J end by 5 bases, with 15 bases between. DNA for the CDR3: TGTGCCAGCAGCTTAGATTTGGGGTTTGGGATAGATACGCAGTATTTT. Its translation: CASSLDLGFGIDTQYF.

V is TRBV29-1 and J is TRBJ1-1, with D maybe TRBD1 (6 bases). Germline assignment: CDR1 SQVTM and CDR2 ANQGSEA. V lost 3 bases and J lost 5, with 19 bases in between. The CDR3 contains 15 residues. This CDR3 reads CSVDGWRGRGTEAFF. CDR3 DNA: TGCAGCGTTGACGGCTGGCGGGGGCGGGGAACTGAAGCTTTCTTT.

The chain uses TRBV7-3 and TRBJ1-1, with TRBD1 matching over 7 bases. Germline V gene data show CDR1 as SGHTA and CDR2 as FQGTGA. V was clipped by 1 base and J by 4 bases; unmatched bases: 9. The CDR3 contains 16 residues. Here the CDR3 reads CASSLSPTGLGTEAFF. CDR3 coding DNA: TGTGCCAGCAGCTTAAGCCCGACAGGGTTAGGCACTGAAGCTTTCTTT.

The chain links TRBV28 to TRBJ1-2; TRBD1 might be the D (5 bases). The germline V gene encodes CDR1 MDHEN and CDR2 SYDVKM. V was pared by 6 bases and J by 5 bases, with 16 bases between. CDR3 length: 14 amino acids. CDR3: CASRYQTAQYGYTF. For the CDR3, the DNA is TGTGCCAGCAGATACCAGACAGCGCAGTATGGCTACACCTTC.

This chain uses TRBV4-1 with TRBJ2-5; TRBD1 aligns across 7 bases. Germline lookup yields CDR1 MGHRA and CDR2 YSYEKL. Losses at the gene ends were 0 bases for V and 2 bases for J; bases not matched to a gene: 0. The CDR3 consists of 14 residues. In nucleotides, the CDR3 is TGCGCCAGCAGCCAAGAGGACAGGCAAGAGACCCAGTACTTC. It encodes CASSQEDRQETQYF.

About this clone: This same CDR3 is encoded by further DNA sequences in the sample. The rearrangement links TRBV9 to TRBJ1-2; tentative D call: TRBD1 (6 bases). The ends were cut back, 0 bases at V and 4 bases at J, with 16 bases in the middle. This CDR3 has 16 amino acids. CDR1 and CDR2 from the germline V gene are SGDLS and YYNGEE. CDR3 amino acids: CASSVGRSGEIYGYTF. The CDR3, as DNA: TGTGCCAGCAGCGTAGGGCGGTCAGGGGAAATCTATGGCTACACCTTC.

This clone was found a few times. The chain recombines TRBV7-8 with TRBJ2-5; TRBD2 is a possible D gene (6 bases). The germline gives CDR1 SGHVS, CDR2 FQNEAQ. Deletions cut 1 base from V and 1 base from J, with 10 bases between. The CDR3 is made up of 15 amino acids. CDR3: CASSLVGGVQETQYF. The CDR3 nucleotides read TGTGCCAGCAGCTTAGTGGGGGGAGTCCAAGAGACCCAGTACTTC.

V and J are TRBV28 and TRBJ1-4; TRBD1 might be the D (5 bases). In germline, CDR1 is MDHEN, CDR2 SYDVKM. This CDR3 region has 14 residues. Trimming removed 5 bases at V and 5 bases at J, with 12 bases between. The CDR3, as DNA: TGTGCCAGCAGTCCAAGGGGTCCGAATGAAAAACTGTTTTTT. Translating it yields CASSPRGPNEKLFF.